The rows below give T cell receptor beta chains drawn from one sample of a study of blood T cell repertoires in COVID-19. Assay used: immunoSEQ multiplex PCR; TCRdb lists only in-frame clones, some missing. The sample includes roughly 280,000 clones, roughly 90% of them seen just once. The material sequenced was PBMCs or T cells enriched from blood (not recorded which). The receptors come from a woman between 50 and 59 years old who had recovered from COVID-19. The CDR3 runs from the conserved cysteine through the conserved F or W. The D gene is left open where the match is weak. Only some rows state a clone size, as once, few, many or a class for expanded clones.

v_call	d_call	j_call	clone_size	cdr3_nt	cdr3_aa
TRBV27	-	TRBJ1-2	-	TGTGCCAGCAGTCCTACCCTGGACAGCTTGTATGGCTACACCTTC	CASSPTLDSLYGYTF
TRBV7-2	-	TRBJ1-1	-	TGTGCCAGCAGCTTAGCGCGGCAGAACACTGAAGCTTTCTTT	CASSLARQNTEAFF
TRBV7-3	-	TRBJ2-3	-	TGTGCCAGCAGCAGCGATAGGACAGATACGCAGTATTTT	CASSSDRTDTQYF
TRBV19	-	TRBJ1-1	-	TGTGCCAGTAGTATAGATCCGCGGGCGAAAAACACTGAAGCTTTCTTT	CASSIDPRAKNTEAFF
TRBV2	-	TRBJ1-5	-	TGTGCCAGCAGTGACTGGGGAGGGGATCAGCCCCAGCATTTT	CASSDWGGDQPQHF
TRBV5-1	TRBD2	TRBJ2-7	once	TGCGCCAGCAGCACTAGCGGGAGATACTACGAGCAGTACTTC	CASSTSGRYYEQYF
TRBV28	-	TRBJ2-1	few	TGTGCCAGCAGTCCCCCCATCAACAATGAGCAGTTCTTC	CASSPPINNEQFF
TRBV11-2	TRBD1	TRBJ1-3	-	TGTGCCAGCAGCTTAGACAGGGGGCATGGAAACACCATATATTTT	CASSLDRGHGNTIYF
TRBV19	TRBD1	TRBJ1-5	-	TGTGCCAGTACTACAGGCAGGGGGATTGATCAGCCCCAGCATTTT	CASTTGRGIDQPQHF
TRBV4-2	-	TRBJ1-2	-	TGTGCCAGCAGCCGAGACTTGACAGCCCTCTATGGCTACACCTTC	CASSRDLTALYGYTF
TRBV15	-	TRBJ2-3	-	TGTGCCACCAGCAGAGATAGAACTACCCTACGCACAGATACGCAGTATTTT	CATSRDRTTLRTDTQYF
TRBV5-1	TRBD1	TRBJ2-3	few	TGCGCCAGCAGCTGGCCGCGGACAGGGAGCACAGATACGCAGTATTTT	CASSWPRTGSTDTQYF
TRBV19	TRBD1	TRBJ1-3	-	TGTGCCAGTAACCCGAGCAGGGGGCCTGGAAACACCATATATTTT	CASNPSRGPGNTIYF
TRBV28	-	TRBJ1-3	few	TGTGCCAGCAGCTGGGACAACTCTGGAAACACCATATATTTT	CASSWDNSGNTIYF
TRBV4-2	TRBD2	TRBJ2-7	-	TGTGCCAGCAGCCAACGTGGGGGGGTCGAGCAGTACTTC	CASSQRGGVEQYF
TRBV5-1	-	TRBJ1-5	-	TGCGCCAGCAGCTTGGTTGGGGACAACAATCAGCCCCAGCATTTT	CASSLVGDNNQPQHF
TRBV29-1	-	TRBJ1-2	-	TGCAGCGTTGCGGACAGCAAATTATATGGCTACACCTTC	CSVADSKLYGYTF
TRBV24-1	-	TRBJ1-5	-	TGTGCCACCAGTGATGGCGGACAGACCAATCAGCCCCAGCATTTT	CATSDGGQTNQPQHF
TRBV7-2	-	TRBJ1-2	-	TGTGCCAGCAGCTTAGGTCCCGGGGTTGGCTATGGCTACACCTTC	CASSLGPGVGYGYTF
TRBV7-2	TRBD1	TRBJ1-6	-	TGTGCCAGCAGCTTCCCAGGGGGCGCGAATTCACCCCTCCACTTT	CASSFPGGANSPLHF
TRBV7-2	TRBD1	TRBJ2-7	-	TGTGCCAGCAGTTCTACAGGGGTCTACGAGCAGTACTTC	CASSSTGVYEQYF
TRBV9	TRBD2	TRBJ2-5	-	TGTGCCAGCAGCGTCGGGACTACCCAAGAGACCCAGTACTTC	CASSVGTTQETQYF
TRBV6-5	TRBD2	TRBJ2-1	once	TGTGCCGTCCGTAGCGGGAGCAATCAGGGGGAGCAGTTCTTC	CAVRSGSNQGEQFF
TRBV27	-	TRBJ1-3	-	TGTGCCAGCAGTTTTCAGGGGGGAAACACCATATATTTT	CASSFQGGNTIYF
TRBV27	-	TRBJ2-2	-	TGTGCCAGCAGTAAGACAGGAGGATACACCGGGGAGCTGTTTTTT	CASSKTGGYTGELFF
TRBV7-9	TRBD2	TRBJ2-1	-	TGTGCCAGCAGCTTAGCGCTTGTAGGCCTAGCGGAAAGGATTAATGAGCAGTTCTTC	CASSLALVGLAERINEQFF
TRBV27	-	TRBJ1-5	few	TGTGCCAGCAGGTTCCGGAGCAATCAGCCCCAGCATTTT	CASRFRSNQPQHF
TRBV9	-	TRBJ2-2	-	TGTGCCAGCAGCGATTCGATGCACCAGGGAAACACCGGGGAGCTGTTTTTT	CASSDSMHQGNTGELFF
TRBV28	-	TRBJ1-5	-	TGTGCCAGCGATTCAGAGGGTTACAATCAGCCCCAGCATTTT	CASDSEGYNQPQHF
TRBV19	TRBD2	TRBJ2-5	-	TGTGCCAGTAGTACCGGACTAGCGGGAACTCAAGAGACCCAGTACTTC	CASSTGLAGTQETQYF
TRBV7-2	TRBD2	TRBJ2-1	-	TGTGCCAGCAGCTTACAGACTAGCGGGTCGACCTTCTTC	CASSLQTSGSTFF
TRBV27	TRBD2	TRBJ2-7	-	TGTGCCAGCAACCCTAGCGGGGGCTCCTACGAGCAGTACTTC	CASNPSGGSYEQYF
TRBV19	-	TRBJ2-2	-	TGTGCCAGTAGCCCCACCGAGGAGGACACCGGGGAGCTGTTTTTT	CASSPTEEDTGELFF
TRBV19	-	TRBJ1-5	-	TGTGCCAGTAGTATGCCCCATTCCGACAACCGCCAGCCCCAGCATTTT	CASSMPHSDNRQPQHF
TRBV7-2	TRBD2	TRBJ2-7	-	TGTGCCAGCAGCTTAGCGGCTAGCGGGAGGCCACCGATCTACGAGCAGTACTTC	CASSLAASGRPPIYEQYF
TRBV25-1	-	TRBJ1-4	-	TGTGCCAGCAGTCTGGGCAGGCCGTCCGAAAAACTGTTTTTT	CASSLGRPSEKLFF
TRBV7-9	TRBD2	TRBJ2-4	once	TGTGCCAGCAGCTTACAAGGCGGGGGCATTCAGTACTTC	CASSLQGGGIQYF
TRBV7-2	-	TRBJ1-2	-	TGTGCCAGCAGCTGGGGCAGGGCGATCGTAGACTATGGCTACACCTTC	CASSWGRAIVDYGYTF
TRBV28	-	TRBJ2-7	-	TGTGCCAGCACCCCCCCCGGGAGTTGGACCTACGAGCAGTACTTC	CASTPPGSWTYEQYF
TRBV18	-	TRBJ2-7	-	TGTGCCAGCTCACCATTCGTAAACGAGCAGTACTTC	CASSPFVNEQYF
TRBV24-1	-	TRBJ2-3	-	TGTGCCACCTCGGGACTCCAAGGCACAGATACGCAGTATTTT	CATSGLQGTDTQYF
TRBV9	-	TRBJ1-2	once	TGTGCCAGCAGCGTGAGTTCCTATGGCTACACCTTC	CASSVSSYGYTF
TRBV12-3/TRBV12-4	-	TRBJ1-4	-	TGTGCCAGCAGTTTTCCCGGGGAAAAACTGTTTTTT	CASSFPGEKLFF
TRBV27	TRBD1	TRBJ1-4	-	TGTGCCAGCAGGAATAAAGGGACAGCAACTAATGAAAAACTGTTTTTT	CASRNKGTATNEKLFF
TRBV6-2/TRBV6-3	-	TRBJ2-3	-	TGTGCCAGCAGTTACTCTTCCCTCACAGATACGCAGTATTTT	CASSYSSLTDTQYF
TRBV7-2	TRBD1	TRBJ1-5	-	TGTGCCAGCAGCCCGACGACAGGGTTCCAGCCCCAGCATTTT	CASSPTTGFQPQHF
TRBV28	TRBD2	TRBJ2-7	once	TGTGCCAGCAGTTTAGTATCTAGCGGGAACTACGAGCAGTACTTC	CASSLVSSGNYEQYF
TRBV7-2	-	TRBJ1-2	-	TGTGCCAGCAGCTTAGGCGGCTATGGCTACACCTTC	CASSLGGYGYTF
TRBV7-2	-	TRBJ2-7	-	TGTGCCAGCAGCACCCATGCGTCGGGATTCTACGAGCAGTACTTC	CASSTHASGFYEQYF
TRBV19	TRBD1	TRBJ1-2	-	TGTGCCAGTAGTCCCCTAATTACAGGGGGCGCGGTTGGCTACACCTTC	CASSPLITGGAVGYTF
TRBV24-1	TRBD2	TRBJ2-1	-	TGTGCCACCAGTGATGCGGTTGGTAGCGGGAGTCGCAATGAGCAGTTCTTC	CATSDAVGSGSRNEQFF
TRBV9	TRBD1	TRBJ1-6	-	TGTGCCAGCAGCGAGGAACAGGGGGCGAATTCACCCCTCCACTTT	CASSEEQGANSPLHF
TRBV15	TRBD2	TRBJ2-5	-	TGTGCCACCGGTAGAGCGGGGTCGATCGAGACCCAGTACTTC	CATGRAGSIETQYF
TRBV7-9	TRBD2	TRBJ2-7	-	TGTGCCAGCAGCTCAGGGACTAGCGGGAGGGTGTACGAGCAGTACTTC	CASSSGTSGRVYEQYF
TRBV10-3	-	TRBJ2-1	-	TGTGCCATCAGTGATTTTAGCGCGTCGAGCAATGAGCAGTTCTTC	CAISDFSASSNEQFF
TRBV7-9	-	TRBJ2-1	-	TGTGCCAGCGCGCCCGGTGCGTACAATGAGCAGTTCTTC	CASAPGAYNEQFF